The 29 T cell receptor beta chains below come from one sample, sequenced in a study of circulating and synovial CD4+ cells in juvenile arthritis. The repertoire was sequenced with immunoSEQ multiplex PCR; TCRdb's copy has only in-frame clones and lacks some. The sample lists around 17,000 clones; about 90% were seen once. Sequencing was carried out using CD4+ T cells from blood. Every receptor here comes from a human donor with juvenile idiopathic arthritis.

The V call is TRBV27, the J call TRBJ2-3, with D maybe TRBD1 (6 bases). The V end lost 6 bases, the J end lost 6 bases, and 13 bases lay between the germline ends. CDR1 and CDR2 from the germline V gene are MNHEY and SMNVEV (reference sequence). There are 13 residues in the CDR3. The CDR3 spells CASSAARGDTQYF. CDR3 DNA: TGTGCCAGCAGCGCAGCCAGGGGCGATACGCAGTATTTT.

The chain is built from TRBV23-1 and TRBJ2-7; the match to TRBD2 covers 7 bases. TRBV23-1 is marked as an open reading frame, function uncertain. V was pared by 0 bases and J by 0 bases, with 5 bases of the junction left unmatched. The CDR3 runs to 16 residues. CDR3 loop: CASSQSPSGSSYEQYF. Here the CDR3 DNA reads TGCGCCAGCAGTCAATCTCCTAGCGGCAGCTCCTACGAGCAGTACTTC.

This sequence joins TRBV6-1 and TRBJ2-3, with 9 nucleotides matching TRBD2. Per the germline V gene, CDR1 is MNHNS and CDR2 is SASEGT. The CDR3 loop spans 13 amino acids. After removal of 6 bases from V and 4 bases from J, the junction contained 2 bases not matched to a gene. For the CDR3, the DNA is TGTGCCAGCAGGCGGGGGGGAGCAGATACGCAGTATTTT. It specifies CASRRGGADTQYF.

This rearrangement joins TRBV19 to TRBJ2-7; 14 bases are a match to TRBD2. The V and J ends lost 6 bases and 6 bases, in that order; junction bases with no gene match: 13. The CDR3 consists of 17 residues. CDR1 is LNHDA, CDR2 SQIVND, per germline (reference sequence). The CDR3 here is CASRLGSTSGRAGEQYF. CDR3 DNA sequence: TGTGCCAGTAGGCTAGGGTCGACTAGCGGGAGGGCCGGCGAGCAGTACTTC.

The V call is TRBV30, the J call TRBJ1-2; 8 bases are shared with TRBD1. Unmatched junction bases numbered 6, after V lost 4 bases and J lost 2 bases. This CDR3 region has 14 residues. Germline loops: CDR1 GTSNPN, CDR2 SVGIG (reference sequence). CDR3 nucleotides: TGTGCCTGGAAAAAACGGACAGGGAACTATGGCTACACCTTC. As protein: CAWKKRTGNYGYTF.

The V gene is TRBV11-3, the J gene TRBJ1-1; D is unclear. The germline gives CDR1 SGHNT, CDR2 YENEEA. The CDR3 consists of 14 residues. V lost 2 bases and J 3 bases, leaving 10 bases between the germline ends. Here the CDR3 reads CASSLKGGYTEAFF. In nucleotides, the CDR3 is TGTGCCAGCAGCTTAAAAGGAGGGTACACTGAAGCTTTCTTT.

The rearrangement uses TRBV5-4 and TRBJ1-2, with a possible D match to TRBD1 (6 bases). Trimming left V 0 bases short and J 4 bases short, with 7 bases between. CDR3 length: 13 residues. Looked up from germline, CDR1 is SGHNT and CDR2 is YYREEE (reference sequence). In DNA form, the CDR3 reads TGTGCCAGCAGCTTGGAAGGGGGCTATGGCTACACCTTC. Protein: CASSLEGGYGYTF.

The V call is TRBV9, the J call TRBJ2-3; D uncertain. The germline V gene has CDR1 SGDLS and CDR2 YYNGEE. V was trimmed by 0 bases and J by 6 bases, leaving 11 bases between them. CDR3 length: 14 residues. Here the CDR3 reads CASSVVPNTDTQYF. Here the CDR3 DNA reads TGTGCCAGCAGCGTAGTTCCCAACACGGATACGCAGTATTTT.

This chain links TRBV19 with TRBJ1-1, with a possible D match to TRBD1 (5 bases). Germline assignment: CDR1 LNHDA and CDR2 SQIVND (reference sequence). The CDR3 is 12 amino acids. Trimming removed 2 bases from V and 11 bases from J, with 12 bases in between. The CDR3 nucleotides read TGTGCCAGTAGTATAACTCGGGGGGAGGCTTTCTTT. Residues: CASSITRGEAFF.

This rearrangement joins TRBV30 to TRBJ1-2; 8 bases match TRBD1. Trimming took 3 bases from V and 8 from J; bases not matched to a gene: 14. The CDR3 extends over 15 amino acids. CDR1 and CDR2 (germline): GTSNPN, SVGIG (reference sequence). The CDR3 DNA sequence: TGTGCCTGGAGCAGGGACAGGCTCAGAAACTCGGGCTACACCTTC. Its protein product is CAWSRDRLRNSGYTF.

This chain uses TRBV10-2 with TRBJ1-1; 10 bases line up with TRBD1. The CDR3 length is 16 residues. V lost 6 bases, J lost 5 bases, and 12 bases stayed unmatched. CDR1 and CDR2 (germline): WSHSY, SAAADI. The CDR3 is CASSPQRGTGATEAFF. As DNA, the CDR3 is TGCGCCAGCAGCCCCCAAAGAGGGACAGGGGCAACTGAAGCTTTCTTT.

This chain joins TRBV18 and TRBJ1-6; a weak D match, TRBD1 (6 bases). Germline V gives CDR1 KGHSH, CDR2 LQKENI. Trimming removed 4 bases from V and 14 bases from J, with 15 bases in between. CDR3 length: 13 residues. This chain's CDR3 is CASSQGEPGSLHF. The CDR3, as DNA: TGTGCCAGCTCACAGGGGGAACCGGGGTCCCTCCACTTT.

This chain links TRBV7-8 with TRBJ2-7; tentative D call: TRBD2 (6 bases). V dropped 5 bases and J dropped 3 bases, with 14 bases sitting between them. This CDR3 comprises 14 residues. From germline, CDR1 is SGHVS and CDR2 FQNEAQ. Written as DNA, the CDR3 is TGTGCCAGCAGCAGCCGGGAGACCCTCTACGAGCAGTACTTC. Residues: CASSSRETLYEQYF.

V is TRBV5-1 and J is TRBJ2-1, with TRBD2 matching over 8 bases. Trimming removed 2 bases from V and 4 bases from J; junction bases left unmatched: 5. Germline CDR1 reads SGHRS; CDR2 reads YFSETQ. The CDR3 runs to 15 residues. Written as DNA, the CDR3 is TGCGCCAGCAGCTTAGGCGGGGGGAGATACAATGAGCAGTTCTTC. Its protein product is CASSLGGGRYNEQFF.

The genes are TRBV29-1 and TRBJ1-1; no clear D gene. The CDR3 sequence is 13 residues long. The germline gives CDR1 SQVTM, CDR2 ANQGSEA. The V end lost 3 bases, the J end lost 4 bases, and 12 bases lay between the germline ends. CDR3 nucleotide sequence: TGCAGCGTTGATGGCAATCCGGGCACTGAAGCTTTCTTT. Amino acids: CSVDGNPGTEAFF.

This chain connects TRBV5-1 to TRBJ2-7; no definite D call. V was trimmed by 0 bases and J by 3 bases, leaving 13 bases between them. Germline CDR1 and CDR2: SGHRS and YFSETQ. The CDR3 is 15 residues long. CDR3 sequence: CASSLEAGRNYEQYF. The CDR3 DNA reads TGCGCCAGCAGCTTGGAGGCAGGTAGGAACTACGAGCAGTACTTC.

CDR3 region: CASGLDSGYDEQYF. In DNA, the CDR3 is TGTGCTAGTGGTCTAGACTCAGGGTATGACGAGCAGTACTTC. The gene calls are TRBV12-5 and TRBJ2-7; D possibly corresponds to TRBD1 (5 bases). Germline V lookup: CDR1 LGHNT, CDR2 FRNRAP. This CDR3 contains 14 residues. V was trimmed by 5 bases and J by 5 bases, leaving 16 bases between them.

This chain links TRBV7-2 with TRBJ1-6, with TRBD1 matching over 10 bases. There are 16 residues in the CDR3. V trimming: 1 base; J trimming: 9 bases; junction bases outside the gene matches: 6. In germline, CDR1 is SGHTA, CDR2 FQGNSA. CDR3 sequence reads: CASSLESGTGASPLHF. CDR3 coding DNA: TGTGCCAGCAGCTTAGAGTCTGGGACAGGGGCTTCACCCCTCCACTTT.

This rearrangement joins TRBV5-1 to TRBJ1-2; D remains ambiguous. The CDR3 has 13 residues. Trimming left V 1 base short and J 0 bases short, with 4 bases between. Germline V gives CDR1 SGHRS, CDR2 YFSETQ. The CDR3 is CASSLTANYGYTF. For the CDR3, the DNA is TGCGCCAGCAGCTTGACAGCTAACTATGGCTACACCTTC.

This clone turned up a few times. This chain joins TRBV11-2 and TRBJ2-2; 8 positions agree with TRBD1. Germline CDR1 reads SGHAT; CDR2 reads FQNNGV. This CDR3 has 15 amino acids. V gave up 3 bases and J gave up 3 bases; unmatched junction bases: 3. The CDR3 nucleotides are TGTGCCAGCAGCTTTCGGACAGGGCACACCGGGGAGCTGTTTTTT. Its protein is CASSFRTGHTGELFF.

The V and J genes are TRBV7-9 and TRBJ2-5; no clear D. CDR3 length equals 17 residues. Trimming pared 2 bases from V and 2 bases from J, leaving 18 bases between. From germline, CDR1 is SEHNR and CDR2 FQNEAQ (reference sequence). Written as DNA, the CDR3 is TGTGCCAGCAGCTTATCCAACCCGACACCAGCACAAGAGACCCAGTACTTC. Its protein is CASSLSNPTPAQETQYF.

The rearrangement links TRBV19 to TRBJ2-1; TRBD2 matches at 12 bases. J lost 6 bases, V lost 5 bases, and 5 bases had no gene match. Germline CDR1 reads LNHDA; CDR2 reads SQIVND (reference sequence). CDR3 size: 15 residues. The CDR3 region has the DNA TGTGCCAGTAGTGGGGGGACTAGCGGGCCCAATGAGCAGTTCTTC. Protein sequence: CASSGGTSGPNEQFF.

CDR3 in DNA: TGTGCCAGCAGCTTCGGACAGGGGAAAGAGACCCAGTACTTC. Its protein product is CASSFGQGKETQYF. The chain recombines TRBV7-9 with TRBJ2-5; 9 nucleotides line up with TRBD1. This CDR3 contains 14 residues. Trimming cost V 3 bases and J 3 bases; bases outside gene matches: 2. CDR1 SEHNR and CDR2 FQNEAQ come from the germline V gene (reference sequence).

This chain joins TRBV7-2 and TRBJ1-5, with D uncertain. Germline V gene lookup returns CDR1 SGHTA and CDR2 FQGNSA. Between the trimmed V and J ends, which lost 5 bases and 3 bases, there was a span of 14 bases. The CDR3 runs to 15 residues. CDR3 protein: CASSPRVSNNQPQHF. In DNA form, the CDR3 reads TGTGCCAGCAGCCCCCGGGTCTCCAACAATCAGCCCCAGCATTTT.

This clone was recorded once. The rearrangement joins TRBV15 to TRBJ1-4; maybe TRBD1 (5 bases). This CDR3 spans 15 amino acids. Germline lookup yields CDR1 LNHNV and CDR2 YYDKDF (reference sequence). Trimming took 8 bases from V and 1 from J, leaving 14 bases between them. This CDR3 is CATQPGGVTNEKLFF. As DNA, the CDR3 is TGTGCCACCCAACCGGGGGGGGTAACTAATGAAAAACTGTTTTTT.

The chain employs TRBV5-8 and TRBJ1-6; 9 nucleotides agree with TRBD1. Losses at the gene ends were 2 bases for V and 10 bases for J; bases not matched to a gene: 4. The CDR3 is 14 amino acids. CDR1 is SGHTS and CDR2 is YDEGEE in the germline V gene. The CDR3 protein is CASSFRTGVSPLHF. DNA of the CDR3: TGTGCCAGCAGCTTCCGGACAGGGGTGTCACCCCTCCACTTT.

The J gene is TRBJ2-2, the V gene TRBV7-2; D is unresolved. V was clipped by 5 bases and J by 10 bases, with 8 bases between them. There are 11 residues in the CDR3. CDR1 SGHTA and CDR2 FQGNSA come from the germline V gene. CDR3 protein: CASSLSLELFF. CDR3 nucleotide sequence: TGTGCCAGCAGCCTTAGCTTGGAGCTGTTTTTT.

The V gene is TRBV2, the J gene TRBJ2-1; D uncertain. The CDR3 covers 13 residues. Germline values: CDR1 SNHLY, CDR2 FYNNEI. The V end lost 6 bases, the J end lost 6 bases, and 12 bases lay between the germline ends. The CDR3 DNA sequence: TGTGCCAGCAGCGAAAACCAGGTCAATGAGCAGTTCTTC. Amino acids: CASSENQVNEQFF.

The CDR3 loop reads CATSRDPAGGETQYF. CDR3 coding DNA: TGTGCCACCAGCAGAGATCCGGCAGGGGGAGAGACCCAGTACTTC. The rearrangement joins TRBV15 to TRBJ2-5; TRBD1 agrees at 7 bases. Germline CDR1 reads LNHNV; CDR2 reads YYDKDF (reference sequence). The V segment lost 0 bases and the J segment 4 bases; nucleotides outside the gene matches: 5. This CDR3 is 15 amino acids long.